The entry that follows covers one TCR beta chain sequence. Measured with immunoSEQ multiplex PCR; TCRdb has only the in-frame clones, and not every one. The sample lists 300,000 to 400,000 clones, about 87% occurring once. The entry originates in a study of blood T cell repertoires in COVID-19. The CDR3 spans 16 residues. From germline, CDR1 is SGHRS and CDR2 YFSETQ. V lost 2 bases and J 2 bases, leaving 16 bases between the germline ends. What was sequenced was PBMCs or T cells enriched from blood (not recorded which). The chain uses TRBV5-1 and TRBJ2-5, with D possibly TRBD2 on 5 matching bases. The sequence derives from a man aged 30 to 39 who had recovered from COVID-19. CDR3 loop: CASSFTVSGSQETQYF. For the CDR3, the DNA is TGCGCCAGCAGCTTTACGGTGTCGGGGTCACAAGAGACCCAGTACTTC. The complete variable domain, with remaining parts taken from reference TRBV5-1 and TRBJ2-5, reads KAGVTQTPRYLIKTRGQQVTLSCSPISGHRSVSWYQQTPGQGLQFLFEYFSETQRNKGNFPGRFSGRQFSNSRSEMNVSTLELGDSALYLCASSFTVSGSQETQYFGPGTRLLVL.